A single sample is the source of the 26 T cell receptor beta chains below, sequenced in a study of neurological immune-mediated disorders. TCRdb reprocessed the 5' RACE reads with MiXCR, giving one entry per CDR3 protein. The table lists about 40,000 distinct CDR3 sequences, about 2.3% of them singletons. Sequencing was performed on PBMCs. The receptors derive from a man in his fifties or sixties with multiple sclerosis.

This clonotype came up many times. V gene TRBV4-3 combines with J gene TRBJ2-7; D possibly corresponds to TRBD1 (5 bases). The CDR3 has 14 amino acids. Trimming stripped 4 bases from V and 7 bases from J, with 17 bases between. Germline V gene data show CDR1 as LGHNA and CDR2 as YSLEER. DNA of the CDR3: TGCGCCAGCAGCCCGTTTCTTGGGGCTCAGGAGCAGTACTTC. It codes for CASSPFLGAQEQYF.

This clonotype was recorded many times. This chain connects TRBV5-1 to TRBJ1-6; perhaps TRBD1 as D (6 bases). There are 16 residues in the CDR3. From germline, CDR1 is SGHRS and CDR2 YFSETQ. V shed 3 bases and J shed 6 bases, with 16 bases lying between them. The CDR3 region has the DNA TGCGCCAGCAGCTCGGGACACACCAATCCTAATTCACCCCTCCACTTT. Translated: CASSSGHTNPNSPLHF.

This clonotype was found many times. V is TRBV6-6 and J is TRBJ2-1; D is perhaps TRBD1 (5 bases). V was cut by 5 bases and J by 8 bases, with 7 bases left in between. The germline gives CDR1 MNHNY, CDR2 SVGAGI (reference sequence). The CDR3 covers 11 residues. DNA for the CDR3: TGTGCCAGCAGTGCCAGGGATGAGCAGTTCTTC. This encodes CASSARDEQFF.

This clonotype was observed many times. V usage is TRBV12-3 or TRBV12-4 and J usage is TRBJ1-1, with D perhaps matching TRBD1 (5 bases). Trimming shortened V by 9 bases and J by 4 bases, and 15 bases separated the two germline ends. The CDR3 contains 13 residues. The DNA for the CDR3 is TGTGCCAGTGGCGTCAGGGCTATCACTGAAGCTTTCTTT. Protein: CASGVRAITEAFF.

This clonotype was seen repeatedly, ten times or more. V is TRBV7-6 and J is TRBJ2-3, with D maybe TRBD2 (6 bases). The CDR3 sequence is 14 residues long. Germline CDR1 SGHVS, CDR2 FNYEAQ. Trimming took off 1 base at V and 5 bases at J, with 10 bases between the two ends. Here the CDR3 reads CASSLGLVGDTQYF. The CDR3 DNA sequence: TGTGCCAGCAGCTTAGGACTAGTGGGAGATACGCAGTATTTT.

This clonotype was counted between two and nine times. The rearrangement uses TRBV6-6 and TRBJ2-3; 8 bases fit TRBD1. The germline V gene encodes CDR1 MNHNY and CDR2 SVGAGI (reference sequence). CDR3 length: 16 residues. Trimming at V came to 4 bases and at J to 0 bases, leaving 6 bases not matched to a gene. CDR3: CASSFHQGASTDTQYF. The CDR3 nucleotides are TGTGCCAGCAGTTTCCACCAGGGGGCTAGCACAGATACGCAGTATTTT.

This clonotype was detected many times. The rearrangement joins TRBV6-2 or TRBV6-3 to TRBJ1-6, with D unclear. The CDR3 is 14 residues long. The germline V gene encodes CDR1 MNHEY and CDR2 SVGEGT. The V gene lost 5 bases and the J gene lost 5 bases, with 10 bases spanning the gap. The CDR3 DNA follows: TGTGCCAGCAGTGACGGGTTGAATAATTCACCCCTCCACTTT. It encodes CASSDGLNNSPLHF.

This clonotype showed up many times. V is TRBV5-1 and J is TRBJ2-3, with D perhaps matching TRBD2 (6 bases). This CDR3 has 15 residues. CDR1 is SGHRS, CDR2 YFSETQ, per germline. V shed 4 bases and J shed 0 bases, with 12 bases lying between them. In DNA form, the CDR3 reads TGCGCCAGCAGCCTCATAGCGGCTAGCACAGATACGCAGTATTTT. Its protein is CASSLIAASTDTQYF.

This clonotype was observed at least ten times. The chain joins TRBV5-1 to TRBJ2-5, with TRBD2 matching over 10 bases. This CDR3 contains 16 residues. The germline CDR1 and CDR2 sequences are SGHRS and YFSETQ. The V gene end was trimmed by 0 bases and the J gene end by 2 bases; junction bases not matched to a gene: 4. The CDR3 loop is CASSLVVAGGQETQYF. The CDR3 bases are TGCGCCAGCAGCTTGGTGGTAGCGGGGGGACAAGAGACCCAGTACTTC.

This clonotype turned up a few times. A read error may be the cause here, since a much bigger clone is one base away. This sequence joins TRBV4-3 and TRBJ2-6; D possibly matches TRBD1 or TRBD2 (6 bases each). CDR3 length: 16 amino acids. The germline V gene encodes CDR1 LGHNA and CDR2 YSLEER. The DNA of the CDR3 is TGCGCCAGCAGCCAAGATATCCACAGGGAGGCCAAAGTCCTGACTTTC. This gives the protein CASSQDIHREAKVLTF.

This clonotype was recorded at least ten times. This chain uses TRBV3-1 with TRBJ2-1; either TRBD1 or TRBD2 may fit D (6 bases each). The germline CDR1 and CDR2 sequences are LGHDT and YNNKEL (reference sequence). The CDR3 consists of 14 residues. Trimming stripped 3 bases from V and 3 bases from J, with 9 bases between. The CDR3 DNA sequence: TGTGCCAGCAGCCAGAGGGGGGTCTACAATGAGCAGTTCTTC. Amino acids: CASSQRGVYNEQFF.

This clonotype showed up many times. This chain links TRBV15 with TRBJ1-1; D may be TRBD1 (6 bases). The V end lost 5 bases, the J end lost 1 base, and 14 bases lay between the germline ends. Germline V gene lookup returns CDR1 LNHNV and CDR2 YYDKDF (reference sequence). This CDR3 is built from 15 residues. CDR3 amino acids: CATSLERGGNTEAFF. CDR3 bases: TGTGCCACCAGCCTGGAGAGAGGGGGGAACACTGAAGCTTTCTTT.

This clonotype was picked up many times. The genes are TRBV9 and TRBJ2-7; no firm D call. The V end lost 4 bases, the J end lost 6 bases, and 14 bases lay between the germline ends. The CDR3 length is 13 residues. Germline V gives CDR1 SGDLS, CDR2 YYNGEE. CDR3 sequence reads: CASSPGGVGEQYF. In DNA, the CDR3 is TGTGCCAGCAGCCCGGGTGGGGTGGGCGAGCAGTACTTC.

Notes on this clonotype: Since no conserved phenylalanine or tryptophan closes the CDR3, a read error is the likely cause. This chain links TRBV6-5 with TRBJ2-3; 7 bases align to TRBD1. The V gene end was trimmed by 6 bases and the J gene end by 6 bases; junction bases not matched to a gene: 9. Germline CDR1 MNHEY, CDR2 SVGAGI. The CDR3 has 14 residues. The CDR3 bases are TGTGCCAGCAGCCAACAGGGGTTTGGGGATACGCAGTATAAT. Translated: CASSQQGFGDTQYN.

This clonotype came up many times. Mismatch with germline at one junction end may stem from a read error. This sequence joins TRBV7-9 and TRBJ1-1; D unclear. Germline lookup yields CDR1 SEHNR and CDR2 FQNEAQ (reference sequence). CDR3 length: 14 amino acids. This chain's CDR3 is CASNLEPTYTEAFF. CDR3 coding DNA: TGTGCCAGCAACTTAGAACCGACCTACACTGAAGCTTTCTTT.

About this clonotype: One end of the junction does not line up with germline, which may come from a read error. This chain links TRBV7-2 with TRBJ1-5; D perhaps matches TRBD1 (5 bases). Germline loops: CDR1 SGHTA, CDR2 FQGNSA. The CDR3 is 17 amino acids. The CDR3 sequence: CASSTGGGVRSNQPQNF. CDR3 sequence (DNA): TGTGCCAGCAGCACAGGCGGGGGGGTTAGGAGCAATCAGCCCCAGAATTTT.

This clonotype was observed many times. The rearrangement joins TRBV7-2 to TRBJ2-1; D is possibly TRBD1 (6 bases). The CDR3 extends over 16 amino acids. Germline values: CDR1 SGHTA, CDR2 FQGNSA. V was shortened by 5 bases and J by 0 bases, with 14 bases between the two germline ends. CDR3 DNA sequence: TGTGCCAGCAGCGCGCGACAGGCCCTCTCCTACAATGAGCAGTTCTTC. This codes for CASSARQALSYNEQFF. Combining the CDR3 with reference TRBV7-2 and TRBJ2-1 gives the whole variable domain GAGVSQSPSNKVTEKGKDVELRCDPISGHTALYWYRQSLGQGLEFLIYFQGNSAPDKSGLPSDRFSAERTGGSVSTLTIQRTQQEDSAVYLCASSARQALSYNEQFFGPGTRLTVL.

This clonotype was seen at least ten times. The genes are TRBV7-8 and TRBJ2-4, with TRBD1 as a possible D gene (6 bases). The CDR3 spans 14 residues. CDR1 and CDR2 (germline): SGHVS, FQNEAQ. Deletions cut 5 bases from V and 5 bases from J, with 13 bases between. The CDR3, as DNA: TGTGCCAGCAGCGAAGGGACAAGCCAAAACATTCAGTACTTC. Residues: CASSEGTSQNIQYF. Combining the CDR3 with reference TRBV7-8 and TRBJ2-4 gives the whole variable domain GAGVSQSPRYKVAKRGQDVALRCDPISGHVSLFWYQQALGQGPEFLTYFQNEAQLDKSGLPSDRFFAERPEGSVSTLKIQRTQQEDSAVYLCASSEGTSQNIQYFGAGTRLSVL.

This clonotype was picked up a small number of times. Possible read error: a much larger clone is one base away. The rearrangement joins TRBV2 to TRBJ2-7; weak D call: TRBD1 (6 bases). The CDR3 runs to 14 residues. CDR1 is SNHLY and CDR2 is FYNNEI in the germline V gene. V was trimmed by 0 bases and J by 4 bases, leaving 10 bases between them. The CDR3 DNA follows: TGTGCCAGCAGTGAAGCGATACAGGGTTACGAGCAGTACTTC. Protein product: CASSEAIQGYEQYF.

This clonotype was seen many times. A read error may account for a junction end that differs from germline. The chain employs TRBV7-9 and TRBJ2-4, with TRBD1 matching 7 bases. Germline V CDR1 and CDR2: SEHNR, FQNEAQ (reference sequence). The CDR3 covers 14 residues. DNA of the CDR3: TGTGCCAGCAGCTCCGGGACAGCTAAAAACAGTCAGTACTTC. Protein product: CASSSGTAKNSQYF.

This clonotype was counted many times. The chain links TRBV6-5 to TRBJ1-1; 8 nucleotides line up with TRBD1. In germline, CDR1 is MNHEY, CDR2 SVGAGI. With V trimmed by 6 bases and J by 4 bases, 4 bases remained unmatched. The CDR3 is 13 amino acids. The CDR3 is CASSRDRGTEAFF. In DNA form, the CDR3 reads TGTGCCAGCAGCCGAGACAGGGGCACTGAAGCTTTCTTT.

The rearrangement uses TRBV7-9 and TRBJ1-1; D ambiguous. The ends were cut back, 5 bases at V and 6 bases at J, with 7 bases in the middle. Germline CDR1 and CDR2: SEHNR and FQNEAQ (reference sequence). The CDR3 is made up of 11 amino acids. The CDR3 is CASSGGPEAFF. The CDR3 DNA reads TGTGCCAGCAGCGGAGGACCTGAAGCTTTCTTT.

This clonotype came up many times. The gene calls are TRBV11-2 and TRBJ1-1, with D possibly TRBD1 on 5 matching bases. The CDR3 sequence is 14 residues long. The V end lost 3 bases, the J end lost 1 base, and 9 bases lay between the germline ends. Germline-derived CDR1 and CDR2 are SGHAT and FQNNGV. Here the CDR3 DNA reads TGTGCCAGCAGCTTCAGGGTACCGAACACTGAAGCTTTCTTT. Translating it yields CASSFRVPNTEAFF.

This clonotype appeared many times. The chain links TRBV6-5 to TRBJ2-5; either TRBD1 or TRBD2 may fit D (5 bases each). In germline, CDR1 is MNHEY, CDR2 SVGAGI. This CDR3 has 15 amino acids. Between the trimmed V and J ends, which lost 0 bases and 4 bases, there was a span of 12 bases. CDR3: CASSYSRGAAETQYF. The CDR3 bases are TGTGCCAGCAGTTACTCGAGAGGGGCAGCAGAGACCCAGTACTTC.

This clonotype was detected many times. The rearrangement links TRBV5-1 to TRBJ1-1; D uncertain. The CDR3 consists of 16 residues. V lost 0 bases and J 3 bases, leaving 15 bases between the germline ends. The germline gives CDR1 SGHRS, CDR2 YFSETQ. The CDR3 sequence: CASSLAVTHGDTEAFF. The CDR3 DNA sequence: TGCGCCAGCAGCTTGGCCGTGACCCATGGGGACACTGAAGCTTTCTTT.

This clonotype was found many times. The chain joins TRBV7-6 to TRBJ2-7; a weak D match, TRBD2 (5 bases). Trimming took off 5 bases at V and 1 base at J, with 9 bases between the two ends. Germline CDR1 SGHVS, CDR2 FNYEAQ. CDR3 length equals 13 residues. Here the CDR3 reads CASSEGQSYEQYF. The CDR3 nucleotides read TGTGCCAGCAGCGAGGGCCAATCCTACGAGCAGTACTTC. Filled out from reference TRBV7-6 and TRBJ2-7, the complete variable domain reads GAGVSQSPRYKVTKRGQDVALRCDPISGHVSLYWYRQALGQGPEFLTYFNYEAQQDKSGLPNDRFSAERPEGSISTLTIQRTEQRDSAMYRCASSEGQSYEQYFGPGTRLTVT.